The sequence of this T cell receptor (beta chain) was determined in a study of blood T cell repertoires in COVID-19. Study background: The United States, Italy and Spain provided the acute and convalescent COVID-19 samples. From T cells, B-cell-depleted T cells, or PBMCs came the material, which was cDNA or gDNA.

The V end lost 6 bases, the J end lost 0 bases, and 18 bases lay between the germline ends. In germline, CDR1 is LNHDA, CDR2 SQIVND (reference sequence). The CDR3 runs 17 residues. As originally analysed: By means of reference gene primer amplification, nucleated cell counts were estimated. Using immunoSEQ multiplex PCR, the repertoire was profiled, and TCRdb retains in-frame clones only, with some absent. V and J calls and clone size are as listed in that table; D and trimming were resolved from the DNA. Among about 150,000 clones listed, more than 80% were seen once. Sequencing input: peripheral blood. The chain recombines TRBV19 with TRBJ1-3, with a tentative D call TRBD1 (6 bases). This sequence was found in an older man with acute or convalescent COVID-19. The CDR3 bases are TGTGCCAGTAGGAAGGCAGGGGATCCGGGCTCTGGAAACACCATATATTTT. Translation gives CASRKAGDPGSGNTIYF.